Below are 24 T cell receptor beta chains sequenced from a single sample in a study of control samples from healthy donors and cancer patients. Generated by immunoSEQ multiplex PCR, the TCRdb table keeps only in-frame clones and is missing some. Of about 410,000 clones detected, roughly 90% appear once; the ten largest clones hold just under 6.5%. The sequenced material came from PBMCs. Source of these receptors: a man aged 40-55 years with head and neck cancer.

The chain combines TRBV19 with TRBJ1-1; weak D call: TRBD1 (5 bases). Trimming shortened V by 10 bases and J by 7 bases, and 19 bases separated the two germline ends. The CDR3 has 13 residues. Looked up from germline, CDR1 is LNHDA and CDR2 is SQIVND (reference sequence). CDR3: CAIALGTGNEAFF. For the CDR3, the DNA is TGTGCCATTGCGTTGGGGACCGGTAATGAAGCTTTCTTT.

The chain combines TRBV29-1 with TRBJ1-2, with D perhaps TRBD1 (5 bases). Per the germline V gene, CDR1 is SQVTM and CDR2 is ANQGSEA. This CDR3 is 15 amino acids long. Trimming cost V 0 bases and J 7 bases, with 18 bases left between them. CDR3 protein: CSVEDYGGAGRGYTF. As DNA, the CDR3 is TGCAGCGTTGAAGATTACGGAGGGGCCGGGCGTGGCTACACCTTC.

The rearrangement links TRBV30 to TRBJ1-2; D perhaps matches TRBD1 (5 bases). V was pared by 3 bases and J by 4 bases, with 15 bases between. The CDR3 consists of 14 residues. In germline, CDR1 is GTSNPN, CDR2 SVGIG (reference sequence). The CDR3 region is CAWRAPGLSYGYTF. The CDR3 bases are TGTGCCTGGAGGGCCCCGGGACTCAGCTATGGCTACACCTTC. Filled out from reference TRBV30 and TRBJ1-2, the complete variable domain reads SQTIHQWPATLVQPVGSPLSLECTVEGTSNPNLYWYRQAAGRGLQLLFYSVGIGQISSEVPQNLSASRPQDRQFILSSKKLLLSDSGFYLCAWRAPGLSYGYTFGSGTRLTVV.

This clone was seen once. This chain joins TRBV5-8 and TRBJ2-7; D assignment may be TRBD1 or TRBD2 (5 bases each). Germline V CDR1 and CDR2: SGHTS, YDEGEE. There are 14 residues in the CDR3. V lost 2 bases to trimming and J lost 7 bases, with 16 bases between them. CDR3 DNA: TGTGCCAGCAGCTTACCGGGACCGGCGAGGGAGCAGTACTTC. Protein product: CASSLPGPAREQYF. The entire variable domain, with the rest obtained from reference TRBV5-8 and TRBJ2-7, is as follows: EAGVTQSPTHLIKTRGQQATLRCSPISGHTSVYWYQQALGLGLQFLLWYDEGEERNRGNFPPRFSGRQFPNYSSELNVNALELEDSALYLCASSLPGPAREQYFGPGTRLTVT.

V is TRBV29-1 and J is TRBJ2-1; 7 bases fit TRBD2. Losses at the gene ends were 1 base for V and 9 bases for J; bases not matched to a gene: 12. CDR3 length equals 15 residues. Germline lookup yields CDR1 SQVTM and CDR2 ANQGSEA. Here the CDR3 reads CSVEVHISGVGEQFF. The CDR3 DNA follows: TGCAGCGTTGAAGTTCATATCAGCGGGGTGGGTGAGCAGTTCTTC.

This chain links TRBV14 with TRBJ1-1, with D unresolved. Germline V gene lookup returns CDR1 SGHDN and CDR2 FVKESK. The CDR3 consists of 13 residues. With 0 bases removed from V and 3 bases from J, the gap between germline ends came to 5 bases. The CDR3: CASSQERDTEAFF. The CDR3 DNA follows: TGTGCCAGCAGCCAAGAACGGGACACTGAAGCTTTCTTT.

About this clone itself: Other DNA sequences in this sample translate to the same CDR3. The V gene is TRBV3-1 (or the pseudogene TRBV3-2), the J gene TRBJ1-2; tentatively, D is TRBD1 (5 bases). This CDR3 spans 13 amino acids. The germline CDR1 and CDR2 sequences are LGHDT and YNNKEL (reference sequence). V lost 2 bases and J lost 4, with 8 bases in between. The CDR3 DNA follows: TGTGCCAGCAGCCAACAGGGCATCTATGGCTACACCTTC. Translated: CASSQQGIYGYTF.

The J gene is TRBJ2-1, the V gene TRBV6-6, with TRBD1 matching 7 bases. There are 15 residues in the CDR3. From germline, CDR1 is MNHNY and CDR2 SVGAGI (reference sequence). V was clipped by 8 bases and J by 7 bases; unmatched bases: 14. CDR3 in amino acids: CASWVTGRGKNEQFF. The CDR3 bases are TGTGCCAGCTGGGTTACAGGCAGGGGGAAAAATGAGCAGTTCTTC.

This rearrangement joins TRBV27 to TRBJ1-1; D is undetermined. Germline CDR1 and CDR2: MNHEY and SMNVEV (reference sequence). The V end lost 4 bases, the J end lost 4 bases, and 13 bases lay between the germline ends. This CDR3 region has 14 residues. CDR3 sequence: CASSSLRVGTEAFF. The CDR3 DNA follows: TGTGCCAGCAGTTCCTTAAGGGTGGGCACTGAAGCTTTCTTT.

The table lists this clone with a count of one. The gene calls are TRBV5-1 and TRBJ2-7; 11 bases are shared with TRBD2. With V trimmed by 0 bases and J by 7 bases, 6 bases remained unmatched. Germline-derived CDR1 and CDR2 are SGHRS and YFSETQ. CDR3 size: 15 residues. CDR3 loop: CASSLVTSGSKEQYF. DNA for the CDR3: TGCGCCAGCAGCTTGGTAACTAGCGGGAGTAAGGAGCAGTACTTC.

The CDR3 DNA follows: TGCGCCAGCAGCCGGTTGACTAGCGGGAGCTCTTCGGATACGCAGTATTTT. Protein sequence: CASSRLTSGSSSDTQYF. The rearrangement joins TRBV4-1 to TRBJ2-3; 12 bases map to TRBD2. This CDR3 spans 17 amino acids. With 4 bases clipped from V and 6 bases from J, the junction kept 11 bases outside the gene matches. The germline V gene has CDR1 MGHRA and CDR2 YSYEKL.

The chain links TRBV19 to TRBJ1-5, with TRBD1 matching 8 bases. The CDR3 covers 14 residues. The germline V gene encodes CDR1 LNHDA and CDR2 SQIVND (reference sequence). Trimming at V came to 3 bases and at J to 2 bases, leaving 0 bases not matched to a gene. CDR3 amino acids: CASSMTGGNQPQHF. CDR3 bases: TGTGCCAGTAGTATGACAGGGGGCAATCAGCCCCAGCATTTT.

This chain joins TRBV2 and TRBJ2-7; TRBD1 is a possible D gene (6 bases). Germline lookup yields CDR1 SNHLY and CDR2 FYNNEI. The CDR3 is made up of 15 amino acids. V dropped 6 bases and J dropped 2 bases, with 17 bases sitting between them. CDR3 residues: CASSNGQRVAYEQYF. The DNA of the CDR3 is TGTGCCAGCAGCAACGGACAGAGGGTGGCCTACGAGCAGTACTTC.

This clone was picked up a small number of times. For the CDR3, the DNA is TGCGCCAGTACCCCCGGGAGCGGGGGATCCTACGAGCAGTACTTC. Its translation is CASTPGSGGSYEQYF. This chain links TRBV5-1 with TRBJ2-7; 8 bases are shared with TRBD2. There are 15 residues in the CDR3. Losses at the gene ends were 8 bases for V and 1 base for J; bases not matched to a gene: 11. Germline assignment: CDR1 SGHRS and CDR2 YFSETQ.

This clone appeared a single time. The chain combines TRBV9 with TRBJ2-3; TRBD1 might be the D (6 bases). CDR3 length: 13 amino acids. Trimming stripped 4 bases from V and 6 bases from J, with 12 bases between. Germline V CDR1 and CDR2: SGDLS, YYNGEE. The CDR3, as DNA: TGTGCCAGCAGCAGAACAGGGAAGGATACGCAGTATTTT. This translates into CASSRTGKDTQYF.

V is TRBV5-6 and J is TRBJ2-5; 8 bases are a match to TRBD1. Per the germline V gene, CDR1 is SGHDT and CDR2 is YYEEEE. This CDR3 has 14 residues. The ends lost 4 bases at V and 5 bases at J; junction bases unmatched: 7. The CDR3 sequence is CASSNLTGVETQYF. The CDR3, as DNA: TGTGCCAGCAGCAACTTGACAGGGGTGGAGACCCAGTACTTC.

This rearrangement joins TRBV2 to TRBJ2-2; D tentatively fits TRBD1 or TRBD2 (6 bases each). In germline, CDR1 is SNHLY, CDR2 FYNNEI. The CDR3 has 14 amino acids. The germline V and J ends were trimmed by 6 bases and 3 bases, with 11 bases remaining between them. The CDR3 region has the DNA TGTGCCAGCAGGGGGGGACACGACACCGGGGAGCTGTTTTTT. Translating it yields CASRGGHDTGELFF.

This chain joins TRBV6-5 and TRBJ1-1; no clear D. From germline, CDR1 is MNHEY and CDR2 SVGAGI. The CDR3 consists of 13 residues. The V gene lost 6 bases and the J gene lost 4 bases, with 12 bases spanning the gap. The CDR3 DNA reads as TGTGCCAGCAGCCCGAGGAGGTTCACTGAAGCTTTCTTT. Translating it yields CASSPRRFTEAFF.

The J gene is TRBJ2-7, the V gene TRBV5-6, with a possible D match to TRBD1 (5 bases). The CDR3 runs to 15 residues. The germline gives CDR1 SGHDT, CDR2 YYEEEE. Trimming stripped 1 base from V and 5 bases from J, with 16 bases between. CDR3 nucleotides: TGTGCCAGCAGCTTGTCGGCAGGGTGGCTGGACGAGCAGTACTTC. This sequence encodes CASSLSAGWLDEQYF.

The table lists this clone with a few counts. The rearrangement joins TRBV7-9 to TRBJ1-5; D ambiguous. This CDR3 is 13 amino acids long. V was trimmed by 2 bases and J by 5 bases, leaving 7 bases between them. Per germline, CDR1 SEHNR and CDR2 FQNEAQ (reference sequence). The CDR3 protein is CASSLIPDQPQHF. Here the CDR3 DNA reads TGTGCCAGCAGCTTAATACCCGATCAGCCCCAGCATTTT.

The chain couples TRBV9 to TRBJ2-3; 11 bases align to TRBD2. Germline CDR1 reads SGDLS; CDR2 reads YYNGEE. This CDR3 spans 17 amino acids. The V and J ends lost 0 bases and 1 base, in that order; junction bases with no gene match: 4. The CDR3 protein is CASSVGLAGGRTDTQYF. The DNA for the CDR3 is TGTGCCAGCAGCGTAGGTCTAGCGGGGGGCCGCACAGATACGCAGTATTTT.

The CDR3 here is CASSLSPGGARNEQFF. The CDR3 DNA reads as TGTGCCAGCAGTTTATCTCCGGGAGGGGCGCGGAATGAGCAGTTCTTC. The chain combines TRBV27 with TRBJ2-1; 8 bases agree with TRBD2. The V gene's germline CDR1 is MNHEY and CDR2 SMNVEV (reference sequence). V trimming: 0 bases; J trimming: 7 bases; junction bases outside the gene matches: 8. The CDR3 is made up of 16 amino acids.

The CDR3 loop reads CATSRDSWVEQYF. The CDR3 coding sequence is TGTGCCACCAGCAGAGATTCGTGGGTTGAGCAGTACTTC. The chain links TRBV15 to TRBJ2-7, with no clear D. V lost 0 bases and J 7 bases, leaving 10 bases between the germline ends. There are 13 residues in the CDR3. Germline CDR1 is LNHNV and CDR2 is YYDKDF (reference sequence). Looking up the rest from reference TRBV15 and TRBJ2-7 gives the full variable domain: DAMVIQNPRYQVTQFGKPVTLSCSQTLNHNVMYWYQQKSSQAPKLLFHYYDKDFNNEADTPDNFQSRRPNTSFCFLDIRSPGLGDTAMYLCATSRDSWVEQYFGPGTRLTVT.

The chain has TRBV10-3 and TRBJ2-3; 8 bases align to TRBD2. V trimming: 6 bases; J trimming: 0 bases; junction bases outside the gene matches: 5. The CDR3 contains 15 residues. Per germline, CDR1 ENHRY and CDR2 SYGVKD. The CDR3 nucleotides are TGTGCCATCAGCGGGGGGGACGCTAGCACAGATACGCAGTATTTT. This encodes CAISGGDASTDTQYF.